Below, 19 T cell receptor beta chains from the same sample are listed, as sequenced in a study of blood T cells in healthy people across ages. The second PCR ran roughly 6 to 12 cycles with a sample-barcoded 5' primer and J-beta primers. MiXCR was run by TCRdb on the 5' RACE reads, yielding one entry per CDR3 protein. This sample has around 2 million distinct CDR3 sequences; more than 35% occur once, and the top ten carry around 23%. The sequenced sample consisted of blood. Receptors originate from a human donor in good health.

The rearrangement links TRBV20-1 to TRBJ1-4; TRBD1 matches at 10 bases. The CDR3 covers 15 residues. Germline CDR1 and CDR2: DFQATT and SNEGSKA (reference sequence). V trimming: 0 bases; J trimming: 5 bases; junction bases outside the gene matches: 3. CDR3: CSARDQGQGNEKLFF. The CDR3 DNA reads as TGCAGTGCTAGAGACCAGGGACAGGGGAATGAAAAACTGTTTTTT.

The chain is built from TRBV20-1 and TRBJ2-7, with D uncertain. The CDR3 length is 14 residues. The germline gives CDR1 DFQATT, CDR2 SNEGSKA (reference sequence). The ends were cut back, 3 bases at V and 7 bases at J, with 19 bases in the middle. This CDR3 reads CSASHSRTLWEQYF. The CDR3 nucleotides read TGCAGTGCTAGTCATTCCAGGACCTTGTGGGAGCAGTACTTC.

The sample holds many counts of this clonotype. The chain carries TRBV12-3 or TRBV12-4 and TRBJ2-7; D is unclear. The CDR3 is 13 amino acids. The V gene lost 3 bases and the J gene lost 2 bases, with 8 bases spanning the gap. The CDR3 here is CASSLFRPYEQYF. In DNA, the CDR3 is TGTGCCAGCAGTTTGTTCAGACCCTACGAGCAGTACTTC.

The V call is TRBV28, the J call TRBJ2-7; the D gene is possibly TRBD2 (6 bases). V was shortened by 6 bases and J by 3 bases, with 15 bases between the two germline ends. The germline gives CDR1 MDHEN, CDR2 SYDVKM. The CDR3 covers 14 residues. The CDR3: CASSQGGPYYEQYF. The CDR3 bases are TGTGCCAGCAGCCAGGGAGGCCCTTACTACGAGCAGTACTTC. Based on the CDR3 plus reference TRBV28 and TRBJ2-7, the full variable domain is DVKVTQSSRYLVKRTGEKVFLECVQDMDHENMFWYRQDPGLGLRLIYFSYDVKMKEKGDIPEGYSVSREKKERFSLILESASTNQTSMYLCASSQGGPYYEQYFGPGTRLTVT.

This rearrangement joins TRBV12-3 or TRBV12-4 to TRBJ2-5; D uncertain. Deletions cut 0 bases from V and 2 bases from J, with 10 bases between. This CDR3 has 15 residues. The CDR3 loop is CASSLAAMGQETQYF. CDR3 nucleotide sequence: TGTGCCAGCAGTTTAGCTGCCATGGGGCAAGAGACCCAGTACTTC.

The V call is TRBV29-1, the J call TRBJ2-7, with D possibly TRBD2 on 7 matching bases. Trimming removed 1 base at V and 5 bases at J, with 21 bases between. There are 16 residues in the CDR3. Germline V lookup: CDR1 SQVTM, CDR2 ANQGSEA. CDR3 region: CSVEGGVGGARDEQYF. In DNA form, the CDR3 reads TGCAGCGTTGAAGGGGGAGTAGGGGGGGCTCGGGACGAGCAGTACTTC.

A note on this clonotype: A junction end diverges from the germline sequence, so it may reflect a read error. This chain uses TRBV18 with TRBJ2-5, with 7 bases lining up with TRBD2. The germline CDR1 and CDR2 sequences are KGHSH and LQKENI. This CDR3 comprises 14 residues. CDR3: CASSPKAGEETRYF. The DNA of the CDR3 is TGTGCCAGCTCACCAAAGGCGGGGGAGGAGACCCGGTACTTC.

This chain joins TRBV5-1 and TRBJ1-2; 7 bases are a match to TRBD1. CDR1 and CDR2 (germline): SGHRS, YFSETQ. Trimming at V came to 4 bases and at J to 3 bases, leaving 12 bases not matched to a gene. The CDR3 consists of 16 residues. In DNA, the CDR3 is TGCGCCAGCAGCCCCACAGGGGTAGAGGCAGACTATGGCTACACCTTC. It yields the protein CASSPTGVEADYGYTF.

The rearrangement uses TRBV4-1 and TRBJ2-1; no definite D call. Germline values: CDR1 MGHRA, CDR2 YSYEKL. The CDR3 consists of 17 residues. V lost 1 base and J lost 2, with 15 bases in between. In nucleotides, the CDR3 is TGCGCCAGCAGCCAAGTGGATTTGGGGATTGCCTACAATGAGCAGTTCTTC. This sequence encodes CASSQVDLGIAYNEQFF.

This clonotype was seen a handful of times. This CDR3 is CATAQAGTSYEQYF. Written as DNA, the CDR3 is TGTGCCACCGCCCAGGCAGGGACATCCTACGAGCAGTACTTC. The chain is built from TRBV11-1 and TRBJ2-4, with a tentative D call TRBD1 (6 bases). The J call is doubtful: the DNA matches TRBJ2-7 better. This CDR3 contains 14 residues. Germline assignment: CDR1 SGHAT and CDR2 FQDESV (reference sequence).

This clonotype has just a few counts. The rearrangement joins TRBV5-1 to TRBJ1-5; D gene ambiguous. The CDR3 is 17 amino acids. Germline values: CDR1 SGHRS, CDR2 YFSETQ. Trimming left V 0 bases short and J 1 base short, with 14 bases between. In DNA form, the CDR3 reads TGCGCCAGCAGCTTGGATGGGATAACGGGGAGCAATCAGCCCCAGCATTTT. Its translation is CASSLDGITGSNQPQHF.

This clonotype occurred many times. CDR3 in DNA: TGTGCCGCTCGGGCAGGGGCGCGTAATGGCAATCAGCCCCAGCATTTT. This codes for CAARAGARNGNQPQHF. V and J are TRBV28 and TRBJ1-5; TRBD1 might be the D (6 bases). CDR1 and CDR2 from the germline V gene are MDHEN and SYDVKM. V lost 11 bases to trimming and J lost 2 bases, with 22 bases between them. This CDR3 has 16 residues.

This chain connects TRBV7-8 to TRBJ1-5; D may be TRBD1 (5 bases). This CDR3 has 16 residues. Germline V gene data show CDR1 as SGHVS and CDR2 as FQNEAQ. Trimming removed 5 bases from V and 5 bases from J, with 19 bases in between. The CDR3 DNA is TGTGCCAGCAGCCCAAGGCGGGGGGTTGTCCATCAGCCCCAGCATTTT. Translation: CASSPRRGVVHQPQHF.

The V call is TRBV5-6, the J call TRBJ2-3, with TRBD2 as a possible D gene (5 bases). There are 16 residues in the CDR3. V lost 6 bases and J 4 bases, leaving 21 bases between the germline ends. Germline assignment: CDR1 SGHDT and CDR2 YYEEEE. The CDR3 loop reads CASNLGSRRAADTQYF. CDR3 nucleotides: TGTGCCAGCAACTTAGGTTCGCGGCGGGCAGCAGATACGCAGTATTTT.

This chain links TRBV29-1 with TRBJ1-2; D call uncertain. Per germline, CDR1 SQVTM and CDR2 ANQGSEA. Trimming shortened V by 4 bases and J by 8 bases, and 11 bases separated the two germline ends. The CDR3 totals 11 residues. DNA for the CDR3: TGCAGCGTTGCGGGTTTACGGGGCTACACCTTC. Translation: CSVAGLRGYTF.

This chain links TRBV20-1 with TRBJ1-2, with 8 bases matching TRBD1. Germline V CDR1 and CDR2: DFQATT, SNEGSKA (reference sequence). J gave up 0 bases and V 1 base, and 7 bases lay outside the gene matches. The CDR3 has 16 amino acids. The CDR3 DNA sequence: TGCAGTGCTAGAGTATTTGGACAGGGCGCTAACTATGGCTACACCTTC. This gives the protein CSARVFGQGANYGYTF.

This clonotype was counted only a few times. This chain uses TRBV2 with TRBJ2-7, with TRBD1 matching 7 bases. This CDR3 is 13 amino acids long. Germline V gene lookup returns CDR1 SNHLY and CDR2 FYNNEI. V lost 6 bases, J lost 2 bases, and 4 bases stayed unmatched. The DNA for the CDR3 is TGTGCCAGCAGCACAGGGGAGCCCTACGAGCAGTACTTC. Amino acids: CASSTGEPYEQYF.

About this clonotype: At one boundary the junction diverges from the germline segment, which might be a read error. This CDR3 is CAVSESRADQPQHF. In DNA, the CDR3 is TGTGCCGTCAGTGAGTCTAGGGCGGATCAGCCCCAGCATTTT. The genes are TRBV10-3 and TRBJ1-5; D is unclear. Germline V gene sequence: CDR1 ENHRY, CDR2 SYGVKD. The CDR3 contains 14 residues.

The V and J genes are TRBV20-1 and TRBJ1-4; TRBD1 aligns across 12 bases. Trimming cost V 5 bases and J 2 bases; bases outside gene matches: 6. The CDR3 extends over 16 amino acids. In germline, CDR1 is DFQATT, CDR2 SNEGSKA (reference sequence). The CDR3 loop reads CSAGGGQGATNEKLFF. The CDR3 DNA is TGCAGTGCTGGGGGGGGACAGGGGGCGACTAATGAAAAACTGTTTTTT.